These T cell receptor beta chains were read from a single sample in a study of T-cell reconstitution after alpha-beta-depleted transplantation in children. TCRdb independently ran MiXCR on the PCR reads; one entry per CDR3 protein. The repertoire holds some 350,000 distinct CDR3 sequences, with 10% as singletons. This specimen consisted of PBMCs from the stem cell graft donor, obtained from the stem cell graft. These receptors were taken from a human donor who donated a stem cell graft to a child with acute lymphoblastic leukemia. Both conserved end residues are part of each CDR3. D genes are given only for firm matches. Clone size is given for some rows only: seen once, a few or many times, or a class if the clone is expanded.

clone size,J gene,V gene,D gene,CDR3 DNA,CDR3 protein
few,TRBJ1-5,TRBV12-3/TRBV12-4,-,TGTGCCAGCAGTGCTACCTTTGGGGGCAATCAGCCCCAGCATTTT,CASSATFGGNQPQHF
many,TRBJ2-1,TRBV12-3/TRBV12-4,TRBD1,TGTGCCAGCAGCGGGACAGCCTACAATGAGCAGTTCTTC,CASSGTAYNEQFF
few,TRBJ2-6,TRBV9,TRBD1,TGTGCCAGCAGCGTAGCCGTAGGCGGGAAGGGACAGGGGGAATCTGGGGCCAACGTCCTGACTTTC,CASSVAVGGKGQGESGANVLTF
few,TRBJ1-3,TRBV5-1,-,TGCGCCAGCAGCGGGGACGGAGGGTCTGGAAACACCATATATTTT,CASSGDGGSGNTIYF
many,TRBJ2-1,TRBV20-1,-,TGCAGTGCTAGTGGGTCCTACAATGAGCAGTTCTTC,CSASGSYNEQFF
-,TRBJ2-1,TRBV11-2,TRBD1,TGTGCCAGCAGAAACGGACAGGGGGATGTAAATGAGCAGTTCTTC,CASRNGQGDVNEQFF
-,TRBJ1-1,TRBV29-1,-,TGCAGCGTTATCCGGAACACTGAAGCTTTCTTT,CSVIRNTEAFF
many,TRBJ2-7,TRBV7-9,-,TGTGCCAGCAGCTTAGCGCAAGCGGGTGCCTACGAGCAGTACTTC,CASSLAQAGAYEQYF
few,TRBJ1-2,TRBV28,-,TGTGCCAGCAGGGACCCGGGCCGGGGGGGGTATGGCTACACCTTC,CASRDPGRGGYGYTF
few,TRBJ2-5,TRBV20-1,-,TGCAGTGCAACTTTCAGGGCTGGGACCCAGTACTTC,CSATFRAGTQYF
many,TRBJ2-3,TRBV5-1,TRBD1,TGCGCCAGCAGCTTCGACAGGGCGACAGATACGCAGTATTTT,CASSFDRATDTQYF
-,TRBJ1-5,TRBV12-3/TRBV12-4,-,TGTGCCAGCAGTTTATCCCGGGTTGGCAATCAGCCCCAGCATTTT,CASSLSRVGNQPQHF
-,TRBJ2-1,TRBV12-3/TRBV12-4,-,TGTGCCAGCAGTTTAGCAGGCCCCATATCCAATGAGCAGTTCTTC,CASSLAGPISNEQFF
few,TRBJ2-7,TRBV6-1,TRBD2,TGTGCCAGCAGTGCTAGCGGGTACGAGCAGTACTTC,CASSASGYEQYF
-,TRBJ2-2,TRBV4-1,-,TGCGCCAGTATGTGGGCATCGAACACCGGGGAGCTGTTTTTT,CASMWASNTGELFF
many,TRBJ2-5,TRBV20-1,TRBD1,TGCAGTGCCACAGACAGGGTCCAAGAGACCCAGTACTTC,CSATDRVQETQYF
many,TRBJ2-5,TRBV7-3,-,TGTGCCAGCAGTTCAGGACTCCAGGAGACCCAGTACTTC,CASSSGLQETQYF